The 9 T cell receptor beta chains below come from one sample, sequenced in a study of blood T cell repertoires in COVID-19. Method: immunoSEQ multiplex PCR; TCRdb's copy keeps in-frame clones and lacks some. The sample lists 250,000 or so clones; 86% were seen once. Sequencing was carried out using peripheral blood. These receptor sequences come from an elderly man with acute or convalescent COVID-19.

This chain joins TRBV3-1 (or the pseudogene TRBV3-2) and TRBJ2-1; D is possibly TRBD1 (5 bases). The germline V and J ends were trimmed by 2 bases and 11 bases, with 7 bases remaining between them. Germline CDR1 reads LGHDT; CDR2 reads YNNKEL (reference sequence). The CDR3 runs to 11 residues. CDR3 region: CASSQRGKQFF. The CDR3 region has the DNA TGTGCCAGCAGCCAAAGGGGAAAGCAGTTCTTC.

This sequence joins TRBV28 and TRBJ2-5; D may be TRBD2 (7 bases). The V and J ends lost 5 bases and 2 bases respectively, with 27 bases between them. The CDR3 runs to 19 residues. Germline CDR1 and CDR2: MDHEN and SYDVKM. The CDR3 nucleotides are TGTGCCAGCAGTCCAAATCCTAGGCGTCGGGGGGCCGGGCAAGAGACCCAGTACTTC. This translates into CASSPNPRRRGAGQETQYF.

This chain uses TRBV5-1 with TRBJ2-3; D not resolved. The germline CDR1 and CDR2 sequences are SGHRS and YFSETQ. Trimming removed 4 bases at V and 0 bases at J, with 9 bases between. The CDR3 is made up of 14 amino acids. As DNA, the CDR3 is TGCGCCAGCAGCATCACGACAAGCACAGATACGCAGTATTTT. Translated: CASSITTSTDTQYF.

In this sample, this clone turned up a few times. The CDR3 here is CASSDSGGNQPQHF. Written as DNA, the CDR3 is TGTGCCAGTTCGGATAGCGGAGGGAATCAGCCCCAGCATTTT. This rearrangement joins TRBV2 to TRBJ1-5, with D unresolved. Germline CDR1 and CDR2: SNHLY and FYNNEI. This CDR3 is 14 amino acids long. V was clipped by 9 bases and J by 4 bases, with 16 bases between them. Supplemented by reference TRBV2 and TRBJ1-5, the full variable domain reads EPEVTQTPSHQVTQMGQEVILRCVPISNHLYFYWYRQILGQKVEFLVSFYNNEISEKSEIFDDQFSVERPDGSNFTLKIRSTKLEDSAMYFCASSDSGGNQPQHFGDGTRLSIL.

This clone has just one count. The chain recombines TRBV5-1 with TRBJ1-3; 8 positions agree with TRBD1. The germline CDR1 and CDR2 sequences are SGHRS and YFSETQ. The J segment lost 0 bases and the V segment lost 0 bases, leaving 5 bases of the junction unmatched. The CDR3 loop spans 17 amino acids. CDR3 protein: CASSLDRDRFSGNTIYF. The DNA for the CDR3 is TGCGCCAGCAGCTTGGATAGGGACAGGTTCTCTGGAAACACCATATATTTT.

The J gene is TRBJ2-1, the V gene TRBV10-1, with TRBD1 as a possible D gene (6 bases). V lost 8 bases to trimming and J lost 2 bases, with 16 bases between them. CDR3 size: 15 residues. Germline lookup yields CDR1 WNHNN and CDR2 SYGVQD (reference sequence). Here the CDR3 DNA reads TGCGCCAGCCGCTCCAGGGGCCGAACCTACAATGAGCAGTTCTTC. Its protein is CASRSRGRTYNEQFF.

The DNA of the CDR3 is TGTGCCTCTTCAGCAGGGGTTGGCTACACCTTC. This codes for CASSAGVGYTF. The chain carries TRBV6-5 and TRBJ1-2; possibly TRBD1 for D (6 bases). Germline CDR1 and CDR2: MNHEY and SVGAGI. Trimming took off 11 bases at V and 7 bases at J, with 14 bases between the two ends. This CDR3 has 11 amino acids.

CDR3 sequence: CASSPTGQYGYTF. CDR3 sequence (DNA): TGTGCCAGCAGCCCAACAGGGCAGTATGGCTACACCTTC. The genes are TRBV27 and TRBJ1-2, with D perhaps matching TRBD1 (6 bases). The CDR3 runs to 13 residues. Per germline, CDR1 MNHEY and CDR2 SMNVEV (reference sequence). Trimming stripped 6 bases from V and 5 bases from J, with 13 bases between.

V usage is TRBV7-9 and J usage is TRBJ1-2; 7 bases map to TRBD1. Germline CDR1 reads SEHNR; CDR2 reads FQNEAQ (reference sequence). With 1 base clipped from V and 6 bases from J, the junction kept 11 bases outside the gene matches. This CDR3 is 16 amino acids long. DNA of the CDR3: TGTGCCAGCAGCTTAGGACAGGGAGGCGTTGTGAATGGCTACACCTTC. Protein sequence: CASSLGQGGVVNGYTF.